The T cell receptor beta chain described here comes from a study of PD-L1 blockade in urothelial cancer. For the study at large: Blood analysis was done at 3 weeks (second dose) and 6 weeks after treatment began. Blood gave a median about 150,000 T cells.

TCRdb keeps only in-frame clones here, not all; method: immunoSEQ multiplex PCR. This table has under 40,000 clones, more than 75% appearing once. This CDR3 spans 15 amino acids. V lost 6 bases and J lost 4; bases outside the gene matches: 8. Looked up from germline, CDR1 is SNHLY and CDR2 is FYNNEI. The cohort comprised individuals with locally advanced or metastatic urothelial carcinoma. Peripheral blood mononuclear cells were collected from every patient before and during treatment, yielding between 1 and 8 samples per patient. The sample consisted of PBMCs, taken around atezolizumab (anti-PD-L1) treatment. This clonotype was obtained from a man over 45 with urothelial cancer. This chain connects TRBV2 to TRBJ1-5; TRBD1 aligns across 8 bases. CDR3: CASSKLQGENQPQHF. CDR3 DNA sequence: TGTGCCAGCAGCAAGTTACAGGGGGAGAATCAGCCCCAGCATTTT. Looking up the rest from reference TRBV2 and TRBJ1-5 gives the full variable domain: EPEVTQTPSHQVTQMGQEVILRCVPISNHLYFYWYRQILGQKVEFLVSFYNNEISEKSEIFDDQFSVERPDGSNFTLKIRSTKLEDSAMYFCASSKLQGENQPQHFGDGTRLSIL.